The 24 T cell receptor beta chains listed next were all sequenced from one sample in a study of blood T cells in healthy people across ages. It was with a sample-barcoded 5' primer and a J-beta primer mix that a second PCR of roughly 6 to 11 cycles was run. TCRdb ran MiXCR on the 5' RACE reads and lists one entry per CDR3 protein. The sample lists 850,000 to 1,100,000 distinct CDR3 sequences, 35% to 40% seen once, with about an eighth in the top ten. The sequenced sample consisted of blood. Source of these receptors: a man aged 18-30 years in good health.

The CDR3 region is CASSVATTSNYGYTF. CDR3 nucleotide sequence: TGTGCCAGCAGCGTCGCCACTACTTCCAACTATGGCTACACCTTC. The chain uses TRBV9 and TRBJ1-2; D is ambiguous. The V gene's germline CDR1 is SGDLS and CDR2 YYNGEE. V was clipped by 2 bases and J by 2 bases, with 13 bases between them. There are 15 residues in the CDR3.

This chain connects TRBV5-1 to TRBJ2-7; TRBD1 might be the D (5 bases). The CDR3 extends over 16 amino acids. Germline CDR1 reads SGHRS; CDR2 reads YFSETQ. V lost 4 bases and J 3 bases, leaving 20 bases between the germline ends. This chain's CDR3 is CASSPEPRDSLYEQYF. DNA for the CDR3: TGCGCCAGCAGCCCGGAACCAAGAGACAGTCTCTACGAGCAGTACTTC.

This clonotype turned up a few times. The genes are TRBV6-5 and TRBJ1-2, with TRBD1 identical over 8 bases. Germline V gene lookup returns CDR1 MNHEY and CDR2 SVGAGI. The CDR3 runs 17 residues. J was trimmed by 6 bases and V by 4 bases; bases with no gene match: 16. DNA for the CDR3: TGTGCCAGCAGTTTCTCGGGACAGGTTCTTCCCGGAGATGGCTACACCTTC. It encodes CASSFSGQVLPGDGYTF.

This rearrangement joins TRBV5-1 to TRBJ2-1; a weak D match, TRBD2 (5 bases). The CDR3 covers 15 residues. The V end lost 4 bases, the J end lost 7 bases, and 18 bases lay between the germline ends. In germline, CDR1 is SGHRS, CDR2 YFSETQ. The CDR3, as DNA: TGCGCCAGCAGCCCCAAGGGCCCCGGGGAGAATGAGCAGTTCTTC. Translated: CASSPKGPGENEQFF.

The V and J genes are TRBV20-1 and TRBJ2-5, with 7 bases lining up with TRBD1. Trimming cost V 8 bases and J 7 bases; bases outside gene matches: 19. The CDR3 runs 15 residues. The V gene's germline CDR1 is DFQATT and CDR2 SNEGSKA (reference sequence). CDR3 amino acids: CSTEGPTGFVGTQYF. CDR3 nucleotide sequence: TGCAGTACAGAGGGACCGACAGGGTTTGTGGGGACCCAGTACTTC.

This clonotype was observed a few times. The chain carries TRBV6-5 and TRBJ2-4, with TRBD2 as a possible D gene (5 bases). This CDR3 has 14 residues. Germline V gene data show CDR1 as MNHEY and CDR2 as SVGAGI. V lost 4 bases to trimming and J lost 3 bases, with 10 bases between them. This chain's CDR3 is CASSSPRDKNIQYF. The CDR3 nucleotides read TGTGCCAGCAGTTCCCCCCGGGACAAAAACATTCAGTACTTC.

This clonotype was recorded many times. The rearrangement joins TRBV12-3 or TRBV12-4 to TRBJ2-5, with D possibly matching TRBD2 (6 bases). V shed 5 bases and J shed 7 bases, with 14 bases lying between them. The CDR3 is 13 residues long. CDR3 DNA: TGTGCCAGCAGTGCTTCAGCGGGTCGGACCCAGTACTTC. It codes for CASSASAGRTQYF.

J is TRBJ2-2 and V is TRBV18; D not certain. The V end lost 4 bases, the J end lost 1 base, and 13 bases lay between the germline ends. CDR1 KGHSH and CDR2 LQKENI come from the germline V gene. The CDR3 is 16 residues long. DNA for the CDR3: TGTGCCAGCTCACTCGAACGATCAAAGAACACCGGGGAGCTGTTTTTT. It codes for CASSLERSKNTGELFF.

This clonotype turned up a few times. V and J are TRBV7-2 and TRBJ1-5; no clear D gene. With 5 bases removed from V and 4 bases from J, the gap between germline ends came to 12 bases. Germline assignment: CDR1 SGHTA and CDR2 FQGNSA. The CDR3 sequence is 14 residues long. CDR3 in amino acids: CASSGTVINQPQHF. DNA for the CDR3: TGTGCCAGCAGCGGTACGGTTATAAATCAGCCCCAGCATTTT.

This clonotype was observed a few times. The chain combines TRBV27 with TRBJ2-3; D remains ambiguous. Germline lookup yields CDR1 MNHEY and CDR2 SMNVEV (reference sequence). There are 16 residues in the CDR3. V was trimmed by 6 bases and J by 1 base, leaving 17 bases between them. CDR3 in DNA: TGTGCCAGCAGCCCTGTGGGCTTTGGTGGCACAGATACGCAGTATTTT. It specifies CASSPVGFGGTDTQYF.

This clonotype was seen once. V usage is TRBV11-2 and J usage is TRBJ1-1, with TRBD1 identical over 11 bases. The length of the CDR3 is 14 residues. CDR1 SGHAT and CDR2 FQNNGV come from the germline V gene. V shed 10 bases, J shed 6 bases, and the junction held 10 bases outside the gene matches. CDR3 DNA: TGTGCCACCAGTTGGACAGGGGGCCATGCTGAAGCTTTCTTT. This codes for CATSWTGGHAEAFF.

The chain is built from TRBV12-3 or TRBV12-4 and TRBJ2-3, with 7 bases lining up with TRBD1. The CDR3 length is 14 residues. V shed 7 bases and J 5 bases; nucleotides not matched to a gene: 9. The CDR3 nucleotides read TGTGCCAGCACGTCAGGGCAGGGGGAAGATACGCAGTATTTT. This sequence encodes CASTSGQGEDTQYF.

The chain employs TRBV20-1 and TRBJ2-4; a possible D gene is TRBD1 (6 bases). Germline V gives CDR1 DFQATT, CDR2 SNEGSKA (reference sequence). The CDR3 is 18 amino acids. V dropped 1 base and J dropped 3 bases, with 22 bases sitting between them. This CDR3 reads CSARAPVARGRSKNIQYF. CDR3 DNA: TGCAGTGCTAGAGCCCCGGTGGCCAGGGGCAGAAGCAAAAACATTCAGTACTTC.

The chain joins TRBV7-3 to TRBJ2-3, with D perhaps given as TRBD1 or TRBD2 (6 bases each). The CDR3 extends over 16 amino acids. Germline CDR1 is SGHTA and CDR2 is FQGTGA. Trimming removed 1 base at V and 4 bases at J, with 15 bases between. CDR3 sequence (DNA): TGTGCCAGCAGCTTAAACGGGGGCAGGGAGGCAGATACGCAGTATTTT. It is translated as CASSLNGGREADTQYF.

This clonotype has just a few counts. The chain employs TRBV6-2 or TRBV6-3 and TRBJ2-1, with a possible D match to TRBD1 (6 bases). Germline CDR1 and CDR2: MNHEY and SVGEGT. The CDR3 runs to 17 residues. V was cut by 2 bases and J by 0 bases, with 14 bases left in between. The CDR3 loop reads CASSYLMTGRSYNEQFF. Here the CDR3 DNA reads TGTGCCAGCAGTTACCTCATGACAGGACGCTCCTACAATGAGCAGTTCTTC.

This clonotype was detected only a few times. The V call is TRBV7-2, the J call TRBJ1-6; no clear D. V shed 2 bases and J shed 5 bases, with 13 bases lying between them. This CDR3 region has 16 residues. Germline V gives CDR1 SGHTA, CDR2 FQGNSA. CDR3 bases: TGTGCCAGCAGCTTACGATACAGCCCGGATAATTCACCCCTCCACTTT. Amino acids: CASSLRYSPDNSPLHF.

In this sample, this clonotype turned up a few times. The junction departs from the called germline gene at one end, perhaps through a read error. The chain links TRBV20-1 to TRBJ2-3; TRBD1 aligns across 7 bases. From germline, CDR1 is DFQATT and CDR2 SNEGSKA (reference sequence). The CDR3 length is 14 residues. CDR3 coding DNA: TGCAGTGCTAGAGATCCGAGAGGGACAGATACGCGGTATTTT. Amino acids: CSARDPRGTDTRYF.

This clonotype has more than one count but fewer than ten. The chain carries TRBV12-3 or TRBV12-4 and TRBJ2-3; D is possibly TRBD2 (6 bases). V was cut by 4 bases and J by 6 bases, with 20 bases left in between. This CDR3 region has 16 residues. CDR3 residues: CASSYGTPGLVDTQYF. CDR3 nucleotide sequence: TGTGCCAGCAGTTACGGGACTCCTGGATTGGTTGATACGCAGTATTTT.

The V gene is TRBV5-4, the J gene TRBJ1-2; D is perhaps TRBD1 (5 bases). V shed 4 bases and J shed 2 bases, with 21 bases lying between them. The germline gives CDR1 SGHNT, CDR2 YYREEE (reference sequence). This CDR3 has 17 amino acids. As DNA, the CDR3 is TGTGCCAGCAGCCCTACGGGACGTTTGCTTACCAACTATGGCTACACCTTC. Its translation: CASSPTGRLLTNYGYTF.

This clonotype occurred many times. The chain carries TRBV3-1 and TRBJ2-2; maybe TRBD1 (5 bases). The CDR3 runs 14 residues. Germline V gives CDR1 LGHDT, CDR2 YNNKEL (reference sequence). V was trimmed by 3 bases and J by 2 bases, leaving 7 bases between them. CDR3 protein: CASSHRENTGELFF. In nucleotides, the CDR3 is TGTGCCAGCAGCCACAGGGAAAACACCGGGGAGCTGTTTTTT.

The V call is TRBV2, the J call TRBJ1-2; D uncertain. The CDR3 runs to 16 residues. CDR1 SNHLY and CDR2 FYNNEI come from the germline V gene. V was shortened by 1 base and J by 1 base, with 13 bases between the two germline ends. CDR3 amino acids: CASSEEGWGVNYGYTF. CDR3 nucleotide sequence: TGTGCCAGCAGTGAAGAAGGATGGGGAGTTAACTATGGCTACACCTTC. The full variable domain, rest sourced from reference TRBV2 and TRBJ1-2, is EPEVTQTPSHQVTQMGQEVILRCVPISNHLYFYWYRQILGQKVEFLVSFYNNEISEKSEIFDDQFSVERPDGSNFTLKIRSTKLEDSAMYFCASSEEGWGVNYGYTFGSGTRLTVV.

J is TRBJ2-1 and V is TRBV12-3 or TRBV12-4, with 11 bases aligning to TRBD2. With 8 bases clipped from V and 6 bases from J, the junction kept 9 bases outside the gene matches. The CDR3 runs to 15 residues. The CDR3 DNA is TGTGCCAGCGGGCAACTAGCGGGGGCCGGCAATGAGCAGTTCTTC. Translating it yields CASGQLAGAGNEQFF.

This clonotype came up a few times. CDR3 sequence: CSVGRLNTEAFF. CDR3 DNA: TGCAGCGTCGGCCGGCTGAACACTGAAGCTTTCTTT. V is TRBV29-1 and J is TRBJ1-1; D remains unclear. Germline V gene data show CDR1 as SQVTM and CDR2 as ANQGSEA. The CDR3 spans 12 residues. V was trimmed by 6 bases and J by 0 bases, leaving 8 bases between them.

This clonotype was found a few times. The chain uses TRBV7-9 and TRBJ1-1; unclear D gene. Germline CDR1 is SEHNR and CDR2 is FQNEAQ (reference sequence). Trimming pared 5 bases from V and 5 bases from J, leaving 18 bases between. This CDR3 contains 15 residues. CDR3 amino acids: CASSRYGSLITEAFF. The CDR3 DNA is TGTGCCAGCAGCCGATACGGTAGCTTGATTACTGAAGCTTTCTTT.